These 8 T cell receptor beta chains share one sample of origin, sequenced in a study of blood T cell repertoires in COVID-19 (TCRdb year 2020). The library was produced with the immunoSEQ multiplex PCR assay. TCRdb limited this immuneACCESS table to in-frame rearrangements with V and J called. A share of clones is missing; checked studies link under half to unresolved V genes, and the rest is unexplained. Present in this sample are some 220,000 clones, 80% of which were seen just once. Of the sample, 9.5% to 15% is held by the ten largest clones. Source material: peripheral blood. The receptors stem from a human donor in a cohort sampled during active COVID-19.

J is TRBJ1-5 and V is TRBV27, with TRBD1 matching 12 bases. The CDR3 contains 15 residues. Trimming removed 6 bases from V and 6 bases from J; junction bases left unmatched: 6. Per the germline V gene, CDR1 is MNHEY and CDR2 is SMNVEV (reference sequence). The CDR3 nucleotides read TGTGCCAGCAGCCGGGACAGGGGGCAAGGTCAGCCCCAGCATTTT. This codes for CASSRDRGQGQPQHF.

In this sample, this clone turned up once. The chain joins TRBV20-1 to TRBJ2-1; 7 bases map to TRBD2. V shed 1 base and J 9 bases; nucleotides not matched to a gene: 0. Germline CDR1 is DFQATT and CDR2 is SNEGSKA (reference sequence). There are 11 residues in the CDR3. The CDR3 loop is CSARGLAEQFF. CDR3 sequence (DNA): TGCAGTGCTAGAGGACTAGCTGAGCAGTTCTTC.

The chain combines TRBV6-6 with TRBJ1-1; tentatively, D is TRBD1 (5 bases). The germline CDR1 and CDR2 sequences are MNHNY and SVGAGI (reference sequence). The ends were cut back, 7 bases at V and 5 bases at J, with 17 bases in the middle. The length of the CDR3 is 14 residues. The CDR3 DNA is TGTGCCAGCAACAAGCGGGGGGTTACTACTGAAGCTTTCTTT. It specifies CASNKRGVTTEAFF.

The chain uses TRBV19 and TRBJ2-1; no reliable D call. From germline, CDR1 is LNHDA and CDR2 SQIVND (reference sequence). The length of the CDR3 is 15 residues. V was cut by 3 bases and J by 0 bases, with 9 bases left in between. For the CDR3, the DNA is TGTGCCAGTAGTATTGCGATCTCCTCCTACAATGAGCAGTTCTTC. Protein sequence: CASSIAISSYNEQFF.

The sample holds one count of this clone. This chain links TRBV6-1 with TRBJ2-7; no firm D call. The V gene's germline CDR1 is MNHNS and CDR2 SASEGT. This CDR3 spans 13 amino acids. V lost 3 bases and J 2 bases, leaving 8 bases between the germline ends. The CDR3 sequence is CASSEASPYEQYF. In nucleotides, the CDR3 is TGTGCCAGCAGTGAGGCATCACCCTACGAGCAGTACTTC.

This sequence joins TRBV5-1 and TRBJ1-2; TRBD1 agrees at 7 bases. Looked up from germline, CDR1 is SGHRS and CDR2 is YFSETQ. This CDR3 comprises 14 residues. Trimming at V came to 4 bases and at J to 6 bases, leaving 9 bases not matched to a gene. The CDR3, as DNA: TGCGCCAGCAGCACGGGGACAGATGTAAATGGCTACACCTTC. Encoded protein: CASSTGTDVNGYTF.

CDR3 coding DNA: TGTGCCACCGTTGAGCATGGCTACACCTTC. As protein: CATVEHGYTF. The rearrangement joins TRBV7-9 to TRBJ1-2, with D hard to call. V was cut by 10 bases and J by 6 bases, with 9 bases left in between. The germline V gene encodes CDR1 SEHNR and CDR2 FQNEAQ (reference sequence). The CDR3 runs to 10 residues.

CDR3 residues: CASSLDRAGDGYTF. CDR3 in DNA: TGTGCCAGCAGCTTGGACAGGGCGGGCGATGGCTACACCTTC. V is TRBV11-2 and J is TRBJ1-2; 8 nucleotides line up with TRBD1. Per the germline V gene, CDR1 is SGHAT and CDR2 is FQNNGV. This CDR3 is built from 14 residues. The trim removed 3 bases at V and 6 bases at J, leaving 6 bases unmatched.